Sequencing of this TCR beta chain was carried out in a study of shared clonotypes between healthy human individuals. On this clone: The antigen is unknown.

The naive CD8 population came from CD45RO-negative cells selected for CCR7, without terminally differentiated effector memory CD45RA+ cells. The study drew its donors from healthy HIV-negative adults without recent acute infections or vaccinations. Germline V gives CDR1 SGHNT, CDR2 YYREEE (reference sequence). Germline trimming cut 4 bases from V and 0 bases from J; bases unmatched to any gene: 10. This CDR3 contains 17 residues. Broader study findings: Though the depth was large, rarefaction showed that sorted-subset sequencing was incomplete.

Sequencing used immunoSEQ multiplex PCR; TCRdb keeps in-frame clones, though not all of them. The sample includes under 1 million clones, about 92% of them seen just once. V and J are TRBV5-4 and TRBJ2-7; 10 bases match TRBD1. Material for sequencing was naive CD8+ T cells sorted from blood. The TCR originated in a man in his thirties or forties in good health. The CDR3 spells CASSGMTGTGVSYEQYF. CDR3 sequence (DNA): TGTGCCAGCAGCGGGATGACCGGGACAGGGGTCTCCTACGAGCAGTACTTC.